This T cell receptor (beta chain) was recovered during a study of cytomegalovirus exposure and HLA in healthy donors. Regarding the study as a whole: The classifier was said to identify cytomegalovirus status with high specificity and sensitivity.

Both 60 Vbeta primers and 13 Jbeta primers went into the PCR. Produced via immunoSEQ multiplex PCR; TCRdb's table is partial and in-frame only. The sample contains more than 150,000 clones, approximately 82% of which appear only once. For this clone: Its specificity is not known.

The germline V gene has CDR1 SGHRS and CDR2 YFSETQ. V was pared by 5 bases and J by 5 bases, with 13 bases between. CDR3 length equals 14 residues. This receptor was obtained from a girl aged 2 to 9 in good health and CMV-seropositive. The chain recombines TRBV5-1 with TRBJ2-2; D perhaps matches TRBD1 (6 bases). Material: PBMCs. DNA for the CDR3: TGCGCCAGCAGGTCGGGACATGGGACCGGGGAGCTGTTTTTT. Protein sequence: CASRSGHGTGELFF.